This is a list of T cell receptor beta chains from one sample in a study of blood T cell repertoires in COVID-19. Using immunoSEQ multiplex PCR, the repertoire was profiled, and TCRdb retains in-frame clones only, with some absent. This sample has fewer than 250,000 clones, with 84% found just once. The sample taken for sequencing was peripheral blood. The receptors here all came from a woman in her 70s with active or convalescent COVID-19. Both conserved end residues are part of each CDR3. Fields, in order: D gene, V gene, J gene, clone size, CDR3 DNA, CDR3 protein. The D gene is left open where the match is weak. The listing skips clone size in some rows; elsewhere it reads once, few, many or a size class.

TRBD1	TRBV4-2	TRBJ1-6	once	TGTGCCAGCAGCCAACGACAGGGGGCGATGAATTCACCCCTCCACTTT	CASSQRQGAMNSPLHF
-	TRBV10-1	TRBJ2-7	-	TGCGCCAGCAGTGATAATGACAGGATCTTCTCCTACGAGCAGTACTTC	CASSDNDRIFSYEQYF
TRBD1	TRBV6-4	TRBJ1-3	-	TGTGCCAGCAGTGACTCCGGACAGGGGGCGGGAGGAAACACCATATATTTT	CASSDSGQGAGGNTIYF
TRBD1	TRBV7-9	TRBJ1-1	-	TGTGCCAGCAGCTTAGTAGGGGACAGGGGGCAAGGAGCTTTCTTT	CASSLVGDRGQGAFF
-	TRBV19	TRBJ1-5	-	TGTGCCAGTAGTTCGTCTAGCCTCCGCACTAGCAATCAGCCCCAGCATTTT	CASSSSSLRTSNQPQHF
TRBD1	TRBV28	TRBJ2-7	-	TGTGCCAGCAGTTCCCAAGGGACAGGGAAGTGGCAGTACTTC	CASSSQGTGKWQYF
TRBD1	TRBV7-3	TRBJ2-4	-	TGTGCCAGCAGCCAGACAGGGGGCGGCAAAAACATTCAGTACTTC	CASSQTGGGKNIQYF
TRBD1	TRBV5-1	TRBJ2-3	-	TGCGCCAGCAGCTTCCGGGACAGGGCCGCGGGAGATACGCAGTATTTT	CASSFRDRAAGDTQYF
-	TRBV7-9	TRBJ2-2	-	TGTGCCAGCAGCTTGTACGGGAACACCGGGGAGCTGTTTTTT	CASSLYGNTGELFF
TRBD1	TRBV6-5	TRBJ1-1	-	TGTGCCAGCAGCCCCGGGACAGGGCGTAGGACTGAAGCTTTCTTT	CASSPGTGRRTEAFF
TRBD1	TRBV4-2	TRBJ1-6	-	TGTGCCAGCAGCCATCTAGCCGGGACAGGACAACGACCCCTCCACTTT	CASSHLAGTGQRPLHF
TRBD2	TRBV7-7	TRBJ2-5	-	TGTGCCAGCAGCTTATACGGGACTAGCGGGTCCCAAGAGACCCAGTACTTC	CASSLYGTSGSQETQYF
-	TRBV6-5	TRBJ2-7	-	TGTGCCAGCAGCCGAGGACTATCGCGCGAGCAGTACTTC	CASSRGLSREQYF
-	TRBV7-3	TRBJ2-3	-	TGTGCCAGCAGCTTAACGCCAGCGGGACACACAGATACGCAGTATTTT	CASSLTPAGHTDTQYF
TRBD2	TRBV24-1	TRBJ2-2	many	TGTGCCACCAGCGGAGGGAGGGAATCCGGGGAGCTGTTTTTT	CATSGGRESGELFF
TRBD1	TRBV18	TRBJ2-7	few	TGTGCCAGCTCACCACGACCCACAGGGGTCGGAAAATACGAGCAGTACTTC	CASSPRPTGVGKYEQYF
-	TRBV5-1	TRBJ2-5	-	TGCGCCAGCAGCTCCCCCGGGGGGCGAGAGACCCAGTACTTC	CASSSPGGRETQYF
-	TRBV10-2	TRBJ2-1	-	TGCGCCAGCAGTGTGTACGCCAGGGGACCAACTAACAATCCGGTCCAGTTCTTC	CASSVYARGPTNNPVQFF
TRBD1	TRBV11-2	TRBJ2-7	-	TGTGCCAGCAGCCACCCGGGACAGGGTCGGTACGAGCAGTACTTC	CASSHPGQGRYEQYF
TRBD1	TRBV27	TRBJ1-2	-	TGTGCCAGCAGTCACAGGGGGCAAGACTATGGCTACACCTTC	CASSHRGQDYGYTF
TRBD2	TRBV5-1	TRBJ2-2	-	TGCGCCAGCAGCTTCGGCCTAGCGGGAGGGAGAGGTGTTAACGGGGAGCTGTTTTTT	CASSFGLAGGRGVNGELFF
-	TRBV5-6	TRBJ1-1	-	TGTGCCAGCAGCCTGCGGACCCAGGGGCGCCCGTTTTTCGCTGAAGCTTTCTTT	CASSLRTQGRPFFAEAFF
-	TRBV4-2	TRBJ2-7	-	TGTGCCAGCAGCCAAGATGGCGGGGCTAGCCATTCGAGCTACGAGCAGTACTTC	CASSQDGGASHSSYEQYF
TRBD2	TRBV15	TRBJ2-1	-	TGTGCCACCAGCAAGATGGGGGGTTTGGGACTAGCGGGGTACAATGAGCAGTTCTTC	CATSKMGGLGLAGYNEQFF
TRBD2	TRBV27	TRBJ2-3	-	TGTGCCAGCAGTTTGGGGACTAGCGGGAGTACTAGCACAGATACGCAGTATTTT	CASSLGTSGSTSTDTQYF
TRBD1	TRBV15	TRBJ1-2	-	TGTGCCACCAGCAGGGACAGGCTCTATGGCTACACCTTC	CATSRDRLYGYTF
-	TRBV28	TRBJ1-5	-	TGTGCCAGCAGTTTAATGGGTTGGGGGAGGGATAGCAATCAGCCCCAGCATTTT	CASSLMGWGRDSNQPQHF
-	TRBV19	TRBJ1-5	few	TGTGCCAGTAGTATAATTAATGTGAGTCGGCAGCCCCAGCATTTT	CASSIINVSRQPQHF